Presented here are 27 T cell receptor beta chains from one specimen sequenced in a study of T cell responses to AZD1222 COVID-19 vaccine (dated by TCRdb to about 2021). The sample's time point label, decoded: baseline before first vaccination. Receptor libraries were prepared by the immunoSEQ multiplex PCR assay. Here the immuneACCESS table is served through TCRdb, limited to in-frame sequences with V and J called. Missing clones are a known gap in these copies; in checked studies unresolved V genes cover under half, and the rest lacks a known reason. This sample gives roughly 140,000 clones in total; approximately 90% of them show up just once. The top ten constitute approximately 15% of the sample. Sequencing was performed on peripheral blood, taken on day 0 of AZD1222 vaccination. Source of these receptors: an adult in good health.

The count of this clone is one. The V and J genes are TRBV18 and TRBJ2-7; D is undetermined. Trimming removed 4 bases at V and 3 bases at J, with 7 bases between. In germline, CDR1 is KGHSH, CDR2 LQKENI. The CDR3 is 12 residues long. The CDR3 nucleotides are TGTGCCAGCTCACGCGTCAACTACGAGCAGTACTTC. Amino acid sequence: CASSRVNYEQYF.

V and J are TRBV4-1 and TRBJ1-1, with no clear D. With 2 bases removed from V and 1 base from J, the gap between germline ends came to 8 bases. Per the germline V gene, CDR1 is MGHRA and CDR2 is YSYEKL. The length of the CDR3 is 14 residues. The CDR3 region has the DNA TGCGCCAGCAGCCAAAGGACGGGGAACACTGAAGCTTTCTTT. It specifies CASSQRTGNTEAFF.

J is TRBJ1-4 and V is TRBV7-9, with D perhaps TRBD1 (6 bases). The CDR3 runs 14 residues. Trimming took 2 bases from V and 4 from J, leaving 8 bases between them. Germline lookup yields CDR1 SEHNR and CDR2 FQNEAQ (reference sequence). The CDR3 DNA follows: TGTGCCAGCAGCTTAAGGGGGAGTAATGAAAAACTGTTTTTT. It encodes CASSLRGSNEKLFF.

V and J are TRBV18 and TRBJ1-1; D not resolved. Trimming shortened V by 4 bases and J by 3 bases, and 12 bases separated the two germline ends. Per the germline V gene, CDR1 is KGHSH and CDR2 is LQKENI. The CDR3 contains 14 residues. The CDR3: CASSRVSRDTEAFF. As DNA, the CDR3 is TGTGCCAGCTCACGCGTATCTAGGGACACTGAAGCTTTCTTT.

CDR3 protein: CASSPDRDVNYGYTF. The CDR3 nucleotides read TGTGCCAGCAGCCCGGACCGGGACGTTAACTATGGCTACACCTTC. This rearrangement joins TRBV7-2 to TRBJ1-2, with D tentatively TRBD1 (5 bases). The CDR3 is 15 residues long. V was trimmed by 5 bases and J by 1 base, leaving 14 bases between them. Germline CDR1 reads SGHTA; CDR2 reads FQGNSA.

The rearrangement joins TRBV19 to TRBJ2-5, with 8 bases identical to TRBD1. After removal of 9 bases from V and 7 bases from J, the junction contained 13 bases not matched to a gene. The germline CDR1 and CDR2 sequences are LNHDA and SQIVND (reference sequence). This CDR3 region has 14 residues. CDR3 nucleotides: TGTGCCAGCAACCTGGGGGGTACAGGGGGGACCCAGTACTTC. Translation: CASNLGGTGGTQYF.

There are a few counts of this clone. V usage is TRBV7-2 and J usage is TRBJ2-7; the match to TRBD2 covers 11 bases. The CDR3 loop spans 16 amino acids. The germline V gene has CDR1 SGHTA and CDR2 FQGNSA. Germline trimming cut 2 bases from V and 5 bases from J; bases unmatched to any gene: 8. The CDR3 sequence is CASSLLAGGQGDEQYF. CDR3 DNA: TGTGCCAGCAGCTTACTAGCGGGGGGTCAGGGGGACGAGCAGTACTTC.

The chain links TRBV7-2 to TRBJ1-1, with 7 bases matching TRBD1. J was trimmed by 1 base and V by 4 bases; bases with no gene match: 3. The CDR3 is 14 amino acids. CDR1 and CDR2 (germline): SGHTA, FQGNSA. The CDR3 coding sequence is TGTGCCAGCAGCTCTCAGGGGGGGAACACTGAAGCTTTCTTT. Translation: CASSSQGGNTEAFF.

J is TRBJ1-2 and V is TRBV4-3, with 9 bases matching TRBD1. V dropped 0 bases and J dropped 2; count of bases not matched to a gene: 7. CDR1 and CDR2 (germline): LGHNA, YSLEER. CDR3 length: 17 amino acids. This CDR3 reads CASSQEGYGTGNYGYTF. CDR3 bases: TGCGCCAGCAGCCAAGAGGGGTACGGGACAGGGAACTATGGCTACACCTTC.

This clone appeared a single time. The genes are TRBV5-6 and TRBJ2-2, with D uncertain. Trimming stripped 2 bases from V and 5 bases from J, with 7 bases between. Germline assignment: CDR1 SGHDT and CDR2 YYEEEE. The CDR3 has 13 residues. The CDR3 DNA follows: TGTGCCAGCAGCTTCTATCAGACCGGGGAGCTGTTTTTT. Translation gives CASSFYQTGELFF.

This clone was found a few times. The chain combines TRBV2 with TRBJ2-2; no reliable D call. CDR1 is SNHLY and CDR2 is FYNNEI in the germline V gene. The CDR3 loop spans 11 amino acids. Trimming pared 5 bases from V and 6 bases from J, leaving 4 bases between. As DNA, the CDR3 is TGTGCCAGCAGTTATGCCGGGGAGCTGTTTTTT. This sequence encodes CASSYAGELFF.

The genes are TRBV5-8 and TRBJ1-5; TRBD1 aligns across 8 bases. Germline-derived CDR1 and CDR2 are SGHTS and YDEGEE. This CDR3 is built from 17 residues. J was trimmed by 0 bases and V by 4 bases; bases with no gene match: 9. CDR3 DNA sequence: TGTGCCAGCAGCCGAGGACAGGGAGTCTCTAGCAATCAGCCCCAGCATTTT. This translates into CASSRGQGVSSNQPQHF. Together with reference TRBV5-8 and TRBJ1-5, the CDR3 gives the full variable domain: EAGVTQSPTHLIKTRGQQATLRCSPISGHTSVYWYQQALGLGLQFLLWYDEGEERNRGNFPPRFSGRQFPNYSSELNVNALELEDSALYLCASSRGQGVSSNQPQHFGDGTRLSIL.

A few counts support this clone. The rearrangement links TRBV18 to TRBJ2-7, with TRBD2 matching 10 bases. V dropped 6 bases and J dropped 2; count of bases not matched to a gene: 7. Germline loops: CDR1 KGHSH, CDR2 LQKENI. The CDR3 loop spans 15 amino acids. In nucleotides, the CDR3 is TGTGCCAGCTCCCTCGGGACTAGCGAACCCTACGAGCAGTACTTC. Its protein product is CASSLGTSEPYEQYF.

The chain links TRBV28 to TRBJ1-2; D remains ambiguous. The V and J ends lost 5 bases and 0 bases respectively, with 19 bases between them. The germline CDR1 and CDR2 sequences are MDHEN and SYDVKM. This CDR3 comprises 17 residues. The CDR3, as DNA: TGTGCCAGCAGTACCCCTTCGAGACCGATGGCTAACTATGGCTACACCTTC. It yields the protein CASSTPSRPMANYGYTF.

Concerning this clone: It is likely a read error, because the conserved phenylalanine at the end of the CDR3 is missing. The limits of the CDR3 on the DNA are not certain, so only TCRdb's listed CDR3 is given. The genes are TRBV3-1 (or the pseudogene TRBV3-2) and TRBJ2-2; the D call of TRBD2 is as the table states it, not checked on the DNA. The germline V gene encodes CDR1 LGHDT and CDR2 YNNKEL (reference sequence). The CDR3 length is 13 residues, termini included. The CDR3 loop reads CASSQEGLGGSSH.

The table lists this clone with a few counts. The rearrangement joins TRBV28 to TRBJ1-5; a possible D gene is TRBD1 (5 bases). Germline values: CDR1 MDHEN, CDR2 SYDVKM. CDR3 length: 22 residues. V was shortened by 3 bases and J by 4 bases, with 34 bases between the two germline ends. In DNA, the CDR3 is TGTGCCAGCAGTTTTCAGCGATTGACCAGCGGTTTACTGGGGGAGCCAAATCAGCCCCAGCATTTT. It encodes CASSFQRLTSGLLGEPNQPQHF.

The chain couples TRBV9 to TRBJ1-6, with 9 bases identical to TRBD1. Germline V lookup: CDR1 SGDLS, CDR2 YYNGEE. Germline trimming cut 4 bases from V and 7 bases from J; bases unmatched to any gene: 3. The CDR3 totals 14 residues. The DNA of the CDR3 is TGTGCCAGCAGCCATGGACAGGGGAATTCACCCCTCCACTTT. It encodes CASSHGQGNSPLHF.

Written as DNA, the CDR3 is TGTGCCAGCAGCACCCCAGGGGGTCAAGCTTTCTTT. As protein: CASSTPGGQAFF. V usage is TRBV21-1 and J usage is TRBJ1-1; the DNA was not used to check the table's D call, TRBD1. TRBV21-1 corresponds to a pseudogene. The CDR3 runs to 12 residues.

The rearrangement joins TRBV19 to TRBJ2-3, with D perhaps TRBD1 (5 bases). The CDR3 contains 14 residues. Trimming stripped 3 bases from V and 0 bases from J, with 7 bases between. CDR1 LNHDA and CDR2 SQIVND come from the germline V gene (reference sequence). Written as DNA, the CDR3 is TGTGCCAGTAGTATCCAGGGTAGCACAGATACGCAGTATTTT. This encodes CASSIQGSTDTQYF.

The genes are TRBV14 and TRBJ1-4, with 7 bases aligning to TRBD1. The V segment lost 6 bases and the J segment 3 bases; nucleotides outside the gene matches: 1. Germline CDR1 reads SGHDN; CDR2 reads FVKESK. CDR3 size: 13 residues. The CDR3 bases are TGTGCCAGCAGGGGACAGTCTAATGAAAAACTGTTTTTT. Its translation: CASRGQSNEKLFF. The variable domain in full, completed from reference TRBV14 and TRBJ1-4, reads EAGVTQFPSHSVIEKGQTVTLRCDPISGHDNLYWYRRVMGKEIKFLLHFVKESKQDESGMPNNRFLAERTGGTYSTLKVQPAELEDSGVYFCASRGQSNEKLFFGSGTQLSVL.

The CDR3 nucleotides are TGTGCCACCAGTGATTCAAGAGTAGGCTTCAATCAGCCCCAGCATTTT. Amino acids: CATSDSRVGFNQPQHF. The chain couples TRBV24-1 to TRBJ1-5; D not certain. V dropped 2 bases and J dropped 3 bases, with 13 bases sitting between them. The CDR3 contains 16 residues. Germline CDR1 and CDR2: KGHDR and SFDVKD.

The chain has TRBV28 and TRBJ2-6; D is ambiguous. V dropped 3 bases and J dropped 2 bases, with 11 bases sitting between them. In germline, CDR1 is MDHEN, CDR2 SYDVKM. The CDR3 is 16 residues long. The DNA for the CDR3 is TGTGCCAGCAGTTTTGCCAAGACGGCTGGGGCCAACGTCCTGACTTTC. It is translated as CASSFAKTAGANVLTF.

This chain links TRBV5-1 with TRBJ1-1; possible D gene TRBD1, 5 bases. The germline V gene encodes CDR1 SGHRS and CDR2 YFSETQ. This CDR3 has 17 residues. V was trimmed by 3 bases and J by 2 bases, leaving 20 bases between them. The CDR3 loop reads CASSSVASPGLNTEAFF. The CDR3 DNA reads TGCGCCAGCAGCTCAGTAGCCAGCCCAGGGCTAAACACTGAAGCTTTCTTT. Full variable domain (missing parts from reference TRBV5-1 and TRBJ1-1): KAGVTQTPRYLIKTRGQQVTLSCSPISGHRSVSWYQQTPGQGLQFLFEYFSETQRNKGNFPGRFSGRQFSNSRSEMNVSTLELGDSALYLCASSSVASPGLNTEAFFGQGTRLTVV.

V gene TRBV2 combines with J gene TRBJ1-1; D unresolved. The CDR3 contains 11 residues. V was pared by 5 bases and J by 6 bases, with 7 bases between. Germline V gives CDR1 SNHLY, CDR2 FYNNEI. In DNA, the CDR3 is TGTGCCAGCAGTTCCGGCGCTGAAGCTTTCTTT. Protein product: CASSSGAEAFF.

This sequence joins TRBV2 and TRBJ1-5; weak D call: TRBD1 (5 bases). Between the trimmed V and J ends, which lost 4 bases and 4 bases, there was a span of 8 bases. Germline V gene sequence: CDR1 SNHLY, CDR2 FYNNEI. The CDR3 runs to 13 residues. This CDR3 reads CASSVQGNQPQHF. For the CDR3, the DNA is TGTGCCAGCAGTGTGCAGGGAAATCAGCCCCAGCATTTT.

The chain joins TRBV11-2 to TRBJ2-5; TRBD1 matches 9 bases. Germline V gene sequence: CDR1 SGHAT, CDR2 FQNNGV. After removal of 1 base from V and 6 bases from J, the junction contained 6 bases not matched to a gene. CDR3 length equals 15 residues. The CDR3 sequence: CASSLAGQGRKTQYF. The CDR3 nucleotides read TGTGCCAGCAGCTTAGCGGGACAGGGAAGGAAGACCCAGTACTTC. Drawing the rest from reference TRBV11-2 and TRBJ2-5, the complete variable domain is EAGVAQSPRYKIIEKRQSVAFWCNPISGHATLYWYQQILGQGPKLLIQFQNNGVVDDSQLPKDRFSAERLKGVDSTLKIQPAKLEDSAVYLCASSLAGQGRKTQYFGPGTRLLVL.

This clone was detected only once. V is TRBV7-2 and J is TRBJ2-2; D could derive from TRBD1 or TRBD2 (6 bases each). This CDR3 is built from 15 residues. The germline V gene encodes CDR1 SGHTA and CDR2 FQGNSA. V lost 2 bases and J 7 bases, leaving 14 bases between the germline ends. This chain's CDR3 is CASSLSNGGGGELFF. For the CDR3, the DNA is TGTGCCAGCAGCTTATCCAACGGAGGGGGCGGGGAGCTGTTTTTT.